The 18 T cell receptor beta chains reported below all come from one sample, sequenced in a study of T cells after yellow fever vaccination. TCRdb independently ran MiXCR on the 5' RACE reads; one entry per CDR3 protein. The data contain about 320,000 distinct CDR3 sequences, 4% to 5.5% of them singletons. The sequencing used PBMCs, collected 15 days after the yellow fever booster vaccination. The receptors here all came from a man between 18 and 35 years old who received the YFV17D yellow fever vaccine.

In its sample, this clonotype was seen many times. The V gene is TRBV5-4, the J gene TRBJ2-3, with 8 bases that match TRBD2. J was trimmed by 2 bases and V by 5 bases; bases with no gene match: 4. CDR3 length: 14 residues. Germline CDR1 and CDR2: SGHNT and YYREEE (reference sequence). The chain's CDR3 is CASSRGGPTDTQYF. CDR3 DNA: TGTGCCAGCAGTCGCGGGGGGCCCACAGATACGCAGTATTTT.

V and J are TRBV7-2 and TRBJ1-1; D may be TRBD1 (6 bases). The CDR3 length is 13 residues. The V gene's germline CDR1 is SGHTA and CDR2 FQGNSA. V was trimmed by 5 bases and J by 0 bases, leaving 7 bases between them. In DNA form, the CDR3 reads TGTGCCAGCAGCCAGGGGATGAACACTGAAGCTTTCTTT. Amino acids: CASSQGMNTEAFF.

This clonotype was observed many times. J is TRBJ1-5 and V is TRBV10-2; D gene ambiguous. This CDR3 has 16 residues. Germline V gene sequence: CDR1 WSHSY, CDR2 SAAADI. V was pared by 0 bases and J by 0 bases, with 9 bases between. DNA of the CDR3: TGCGCCAGCAGTGAGTCCCCGGGGAATAGCAATCAGCCCCAGCATTTT. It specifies CASSESPGNSNQPQHF.

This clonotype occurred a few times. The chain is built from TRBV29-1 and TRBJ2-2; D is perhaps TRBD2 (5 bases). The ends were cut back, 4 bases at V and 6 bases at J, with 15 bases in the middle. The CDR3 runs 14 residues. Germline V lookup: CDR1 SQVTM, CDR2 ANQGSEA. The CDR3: CSVGRERLAGELFF. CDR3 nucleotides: TGCAGCGTTGGACGGGAACGTTTGGCCGGGGAGCTGTTTTTT.

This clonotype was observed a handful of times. The CDR3 bases are TGCGCCAGCAGCCAAGCGACTAGCGGGGGAGATACGCAGTATTTT. Its protein product is CASSQATSGGDTQYF. This chain uses TRBV4-1 with TRBJ2-3; 12 bases fit TRBD2. The CDR3 runs 15 residues. V lost 1 base and J lost 5; bases outside the gene matches: 1. Germline CDR1 and CDR2: MGHRA and YSYEKL.

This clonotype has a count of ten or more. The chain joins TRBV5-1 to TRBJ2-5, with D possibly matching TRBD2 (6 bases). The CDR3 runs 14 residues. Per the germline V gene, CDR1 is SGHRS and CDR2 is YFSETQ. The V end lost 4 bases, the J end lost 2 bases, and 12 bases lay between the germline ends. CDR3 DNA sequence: TGCGCCAGCAGCGTGACTAGTTATCAAGAGACCCAGTACTTC. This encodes CASSVTSYQETQYF.

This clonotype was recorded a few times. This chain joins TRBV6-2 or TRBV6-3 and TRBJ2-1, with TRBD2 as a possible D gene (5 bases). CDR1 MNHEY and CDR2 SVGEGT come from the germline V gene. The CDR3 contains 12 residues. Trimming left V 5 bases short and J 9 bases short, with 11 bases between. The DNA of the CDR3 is TGTGCCAGCAGTCTTACTAGTCTTGAGCAGTTCTTC. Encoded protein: CASSLTSLEQFF.

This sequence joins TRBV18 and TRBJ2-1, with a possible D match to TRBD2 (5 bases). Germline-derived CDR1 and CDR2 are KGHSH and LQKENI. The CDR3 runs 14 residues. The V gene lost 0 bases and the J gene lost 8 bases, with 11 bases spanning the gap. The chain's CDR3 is CASSPPVFGDEQFF. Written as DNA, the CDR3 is TGTGCCAGCTCACCACCGGTGTTCGGGGATGAGCAGTTCTTC.

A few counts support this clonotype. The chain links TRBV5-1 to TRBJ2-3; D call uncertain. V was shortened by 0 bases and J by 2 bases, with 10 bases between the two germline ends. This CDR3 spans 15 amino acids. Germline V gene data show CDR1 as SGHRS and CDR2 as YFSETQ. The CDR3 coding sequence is TGCGCCAGCAGCTTGGAATCTGTACCCACAGATACGCAGTATTTT. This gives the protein CASSLESVPTDTQYF.

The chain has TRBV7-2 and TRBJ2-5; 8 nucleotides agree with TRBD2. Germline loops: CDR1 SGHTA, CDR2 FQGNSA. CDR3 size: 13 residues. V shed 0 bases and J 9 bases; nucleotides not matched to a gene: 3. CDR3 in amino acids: CASSLANGGAQYF. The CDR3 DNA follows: TGTGCCAGCAGCTTAGCGAACGGGGGGGCCCAGTACTTC.

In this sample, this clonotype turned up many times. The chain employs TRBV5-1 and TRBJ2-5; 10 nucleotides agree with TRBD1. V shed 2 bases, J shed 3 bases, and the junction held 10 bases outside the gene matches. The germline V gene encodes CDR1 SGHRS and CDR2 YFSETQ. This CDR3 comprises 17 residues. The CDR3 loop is CASSFRSGQGMKETQYF. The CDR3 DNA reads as TGCGCCAGCAGCTTCCGATCGGGACAGGGGATGAAAGAGACCCAGTACTTC.

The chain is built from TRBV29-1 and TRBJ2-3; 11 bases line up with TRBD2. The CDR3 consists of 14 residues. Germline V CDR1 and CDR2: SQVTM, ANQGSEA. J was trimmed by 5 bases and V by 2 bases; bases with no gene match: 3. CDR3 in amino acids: CSVETSGGIDTQYF. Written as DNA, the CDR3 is TGCAGCGTTGAAACTAGCGGGGGCATAGATACGCAGTATTTT.

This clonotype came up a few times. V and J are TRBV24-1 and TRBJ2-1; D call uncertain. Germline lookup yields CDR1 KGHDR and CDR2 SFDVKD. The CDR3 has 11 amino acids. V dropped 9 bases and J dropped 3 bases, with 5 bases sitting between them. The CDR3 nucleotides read TGTGCCACCTCCGGCTACAATGAGCAGTTCTTC. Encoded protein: CATSGYNEQFF.

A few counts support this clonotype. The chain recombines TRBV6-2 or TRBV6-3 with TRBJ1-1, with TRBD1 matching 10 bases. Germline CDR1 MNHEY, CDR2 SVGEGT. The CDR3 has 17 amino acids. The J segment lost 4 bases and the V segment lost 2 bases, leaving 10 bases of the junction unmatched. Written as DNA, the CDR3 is TGTGCCAGCAGTTACCCTAAATCCGGGACAGGGGCCACTGAAGCTTTCTTT. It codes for CASSYPKSGTGATEAFF.

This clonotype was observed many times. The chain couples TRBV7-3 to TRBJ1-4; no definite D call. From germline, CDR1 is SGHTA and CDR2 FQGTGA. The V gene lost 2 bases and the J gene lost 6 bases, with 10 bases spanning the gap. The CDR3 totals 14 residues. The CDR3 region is CASSLGPWDEKLFF. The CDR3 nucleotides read TGTGCCAGCAGCTTAGGACCCTGGGATGAAAAACTGTTTTTT.

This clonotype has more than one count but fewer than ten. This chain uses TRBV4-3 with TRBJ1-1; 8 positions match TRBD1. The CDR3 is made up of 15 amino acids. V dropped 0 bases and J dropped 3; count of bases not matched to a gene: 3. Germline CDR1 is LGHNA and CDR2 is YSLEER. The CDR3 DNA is TGCGCCAGCAGCCAAGAAGGCAGGGGGCACACTGAAGCTTTCTTT. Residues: CASSQEGRGHTEAFF.

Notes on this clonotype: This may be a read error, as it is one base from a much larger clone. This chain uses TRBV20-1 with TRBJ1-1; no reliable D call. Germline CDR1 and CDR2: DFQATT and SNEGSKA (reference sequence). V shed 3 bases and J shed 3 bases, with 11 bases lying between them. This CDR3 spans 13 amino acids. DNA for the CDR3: TGCAGTGCTAGCCCGGATCCCGACACTGAAGCTTTCTTT. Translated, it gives CSASPDPDTEAFF.

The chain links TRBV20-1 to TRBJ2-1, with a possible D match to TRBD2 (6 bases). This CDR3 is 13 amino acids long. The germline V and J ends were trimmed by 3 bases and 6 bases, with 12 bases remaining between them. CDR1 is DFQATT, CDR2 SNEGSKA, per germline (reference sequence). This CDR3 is CSARPPGVNEQFF. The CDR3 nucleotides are TGCAGTGCTAGGCCCCCGGGGGTCAATGAGCAGTTCTTC.